Listed below are T cell receptor beta chains from one sample, sequenced in a study of T cell changes during pregnancy in multiple sclerosis. Sequencing used immunoSEQ multiplex PCR; TCRdb keeps in-frame clones, though not all of them. The sample carries over 35,000 clones, around nine tenths recorded once. Material: CD4+ T cells from peripheral blood mononuclear cells, obtained in the third trimester of pregnancy. These receptors were obtained from a female donor with multiple sclerosis, enrolled in a pregnancy study. Both conserved end residues are trimmed from each CDR3. Fields, in order: J gene, V gene, CDR3 protein.

TRBJ1-2,TRBV5-4,ASSLDGGQPANYGYT
TRBJ1-1,TRBV12-5,ASGRSAGDTEAF
TRBJ2-7,TRBV7-2,ASTKESSYEQY
TRBJ1-1,TRBV11-3,ASSGRTGGSAF
TRBJ2-7,TRBV7-2,ASSLVGTGGGEQY
TRBJ1-2,TRBV6-6,ASSFGQGDGYT
TRBJ2-7,TRBV30,AWSVLTSGTLYEQY
TRBJ2-3,TRBV19,ASKMDLAGITDTQY
TRBJ2-7,TRBV11-2,ASSFREQY
TRBJ1-1,TRBV5-5,ASSLRATGGTEAF
TRBJ2-7,TRBV7-9,ASSLTITKTSGSPYEQY
TRBJ2-7,TRBV5-1,ASSLEGPTSGRYRRY
TRBJ1-3,TRBV5-5,ASSTTGAGNTIY
TRBJ2-4,TRBV29-1,SVRAGTGGQNIQY
TRBJ2-3,TRBV11-2,ASSRNRGGTQY
TRBJ1-1,TRBV6-4,ASSTQGVTEAF
TRBJ2-5,TRBV5-4,ASSLPGTQETQY
TRBJ2-1,TRBV6-5,ASSPGTSYNEQF
TRBJ1-2,TRBV15,ATSREKGEGYT
TRBJ2-1,TRBV2,GTRRASSSYNEQF
TRBJ2-1,TRBV14,ASSQDWIAGAVNNEQF
TRBJ2-1,TRBV27,ASSSSQDSYNEQF
TRBJ2-1,TRBV4-2,ASSQGLGFNNEQF
TRBJ2-3,TRBV7-8,ASSLGLDTQY
TRBJ2-6,TRBV29-1,STQGVGGANVLT
TRBJ2-4,TRBV19,ASSIGRTVNIQY
TRBJ2-1,TRBV2,ASSEDRVSNEQF
TRBJ1-2,TRBV7-2,ASVLTVAGGLYGYT
TRBJ1-2,TRBV6-5,ASSYLGQPGYT
TRBJ1-2,TRBV4-1,ASSQAQGEAYGYT
TRBJ2-7,TRBV19,ASSPSRTSVYEQY
TRBJ1-4,TRBV4-1,ASSLVGTGDEKLF
TRBJ2-7,TRBV29-1,SVAEAGGSYEQY
TRBJ1-1,TRBV11-2,ASSLGTGPNTEAF
TRBJ2-7,TRBV5-1,ASSLGLALVEQY
TRBJ2-6,TRBV28,ASSSSSGANVLT
TRBJ1-1,TRBV4-3,ASSPSQFGRTEAF
TRBJ1-5,TRBV7-8,ASSLEAGGNQPQH
TRBJ2-7,TRBV19,ATRGGAGEQY
TRBJ2-7,TRBV5-6,ASPWGDAPYEQY
TRBJ2-3,TRBV27,ASSRQTSTDTQY
TRBJ1-1,TRBV27,ASRLVRGRRRSDTEAF
TRBJ2-5,TRBV18,ASSPSPGRGLQETQY
TRBJ2-3,TRBV11-2,ASSSLRGTGITQY
TRBJ2-4,TRBV2,ASSPLAGDIQY
TRBJ2-1,TRBV7-9,ASSLAREYNEQF
TRBJ2-7,TRBV4-2,ASSQDKGVSYEQY
TRBJ2-4,TRBV15,ATSRGEDTNIQY
TRBJ2-1,TRBV7-3,ASSPRGGQAYNEQF
TRBJ2-7,TRBV6-5,ASSYSTATSGYEQY
TRBJ2-1,TRBV5-4,ASSLPSGRVSYNEQF
TRBJ2-2,TRBV28,ASSTGGRVNTGELF
TRBJ2-2,TRBV30,AWGTTTGEGAGELF
TRBJ2-2,TRBV5-1,ASRLGLAGANTGELF